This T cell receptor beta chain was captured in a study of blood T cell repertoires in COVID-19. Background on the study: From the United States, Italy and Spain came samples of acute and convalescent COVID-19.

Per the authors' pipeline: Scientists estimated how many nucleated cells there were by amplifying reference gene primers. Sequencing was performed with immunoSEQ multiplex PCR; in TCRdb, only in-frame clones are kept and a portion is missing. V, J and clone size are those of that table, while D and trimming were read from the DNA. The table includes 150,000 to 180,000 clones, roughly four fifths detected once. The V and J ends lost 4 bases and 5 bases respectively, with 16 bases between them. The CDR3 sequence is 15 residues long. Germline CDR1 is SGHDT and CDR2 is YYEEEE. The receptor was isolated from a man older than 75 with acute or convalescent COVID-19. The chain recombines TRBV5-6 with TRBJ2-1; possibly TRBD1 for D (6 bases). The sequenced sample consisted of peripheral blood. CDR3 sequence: CASSPFLGANNEQFF. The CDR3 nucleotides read TGTGCCAGCAGCCCATTTTTGGGGGCTAACAATGAGCAGTTCTTC.